Each of the 23 T cell receptor beta chains below was sequenced from the same sample in a study of T cell responses to AZD1222 COVID-19 vaccine. Some clones are missing from TCRdb's copy, which holds only in-frame ones; the method was immunoSEQ multiplex PCR. The data contain 180,000 or so clones, just over 90% of them singletons. Sequences were derived from peripheral blood, sampled 28 days after the second AZD1222 dose. These receptors were obtained from an adult who received the AZD1222 COVID-19 vaccine.

This clone came up once. One junction end disagrees with the germline gene, perhaps due to a read error. Other nucleotide sequences in the sample specify the same CDR3. The CDR3 coding sequence is TGCGCCAGCAATCTGGGAGGTTCCTATGAGCAGTACTTC. Encoded protein: CASNLGGSYEQYF. This chain links TRBV10-2 with TRBJ2-7; a possible D gene is TRBD2 (6 bases). The CDR3 length is 13 residues. Germline loops: CDR1 WSHSY, CDR2 SAAADI.

The rearrangement links TRBV7-9 to TRBJ1-1, with TRBD1 matching over 7 bases. Germline CDR1 SEHNR, CDR2 FQNEAQ (reference sequence). Trimming at V came to 4 bases and at J to 1 base, leaving 12 bases not matched to a gene. The CDR3 is 17 amino acids. The CDR3 region has the DNA TGTGCCAGCAGCTCGAACCCAGGGGGACAGAAGAACACTGAAGCTTTCTTT. Its translation is CASSSNPGGQKNTEAFF.

This clone has only one observation. This chain joins TRBV19 and TRBJ2-2, with unresolved D. This CDR3 spans 14 amino acids. Germline V gene data show CDR1 as LNHDA and CDR2 as SQIVND (reference sequence). Between the trimmed V and J ends, which lost 0 bases and 7 bases, there was a span of 9 bases. The CDR3 loop reads CASSIEPLLGELFF. CDR3 bases: TGTGCCAGTAGTATAGAGCCCCTCCTCGGGGAGCTGTTTTTT.

This chain joins TRBV21-1 and TRBJ2-7; TRBD1 is taken as the D call from the table, unchecked against the DNA. TRBV21-1 is designated a pseudogene. The CDR3 is made up of 14 amino acids. The CDR3 coding sequence is TGTGCCAGCAACACCCGGGACAGCTCCTACGAGCAGTACTTC. Translating gives CASNTRDSSYEQYF.

This sequence joins TRBV6-5 and TRBJ1-2; D gene unclear. Germline V gives CDR1 MNHEY, CDR2 SVGAGI. The CDR3 consists of 14 residues. Trimming took off 0 bases at V and 0 bases at J, with 5 bases between the two ends. CDR3 residues: CASSYSASNYGYTF. CDR3 DNA sequence: TGTGCCAGCAGTTACTCAGCCTCTAACTATGGCTACACCTTC.

The rearrangement links TRBV29-1 to TRBJ1-1; 7 bases line up with TRBD1. The germline CDR1 and CDR2 sequences are SQVTM and ANQGSEA. The V gene end was trimmed by 6 bases and the J gene end by 1 base; junction bases not matched to a gene: 8. The CDR3 runs to 14 residues. The CDR3 spells CSVGAHRGNTEAFF. CDR3 coding DNA: TGCAGCGTAGGGGCCCACAGGGGGAACACTGAAGCTTTCTTT. Combining the CDR3 with reference TRBV29-1 and TRBJ1-1 gives the whole variable domain SAVISQKPSRDICQRGTSLTIQCQVDSQVTMMFWYRQQPGQSLTLIATANQGSEATYESGFVIDKFPISRPNLTFSTLTVSNMSPEDSSIYLCSVGAHRGNTEAFFGQGTRLTVV.

This sequence joins TRBV28 and TRBJ2-1; 7 bases align to TRBD2. There are 14 residues in the CDR3. Per the germline V gene, CDR1 is MDHEN and CDR2 is SYDVKM. The V segment lost 6 bases and the J segment 7 bases; nucleotides outside the gene matches: 9. The CDR3 loop is CASSIGGSRNEQFF. CDR3 bases: TGTGCCAGCAGCATCGGCGGGAGTAGGAATGAGCAGTTCTTC.

This rearrangement joins TRBV9 to TRBJ1-2; 7 positions match TRBD1. Losses at the gene ends were 3 bases for V and 4 bases for J; bases not matched to a gene: 3. CDR3 length equals 13 residues. CDR1 is SGDLS and CDR2 is YYNGEE in the germline V gene. The DNA for the CDR3 is TGTGCCAGCAGCGGACAGGGCGCCTATGGCTACACCTTC. It encodes CASSGQGAYGYTF.

This chain connects TRBV6-5 to TRBJ1-2; D might be TRBD1 (5 bases). Germline V CDR1 and CDR2: MNHEY, SVGAGI. The CDR3 covers 14 residues. V lost 8 bases to trimming and J lost 2 bases, with 15 bases between them. The CDR3 DNA follows: TGTGCCAGCTCCTCGAGGGGAGCAAACTATGGCTACACCTTC. Translating it yields CASSSRGANYGYTF.

This clone has just one count. The V and J genes are TRBV7-2 and TRBJ1-2; D is perhaps TRBD1 (5 bases). Germline lookup yields CDR1 SGHTA and CDR2 FQGNSA. The CDR3 is 14 residues long. The V and J ends lost 4 bases and 5 bases respectively, with 14 bases between them. DNA for the CDR3: TGTGCCAGCAGCTCGCAGGCGGGGGGATATGGCTACACCTTC. Residues: CASSSQAGGYGYTF. Looking up the rest from reference TRBV7-2 and TRBJ1-2 gives the full variable domain: GAGVSQSPSNKVTEKGKDVELRCDPISGHTALYWYRQSLGQGLEFLIYFQGNSAPDKSGLPSDRFSAERTGGSVSTLTIQRTQQEDSAVYLCASSSQAGGYGYTFGSGTRLTVV.

The chain links TRBV7-2 to TRBJ2-1; TRBD1 might be the D (6 bases). V was pared by 1 base and J by 7 bases, with 14 bases between. Germline V gene sequence: CDR1 SGHTA, CDR2 FQGNSA. The CDR3 spans 15 residues. Here the CDR3 reads CASSLGGPTGNEQFF. Written as DNA, the CDR3 is TGTGCCAGCAGCTTAGGGGGACCCACAGGGAATGAGCAGTTCTTC.

The V call is TRBV12-5, the J call TRBJ1-2; the D is unclear. V lost 4 bases to trimming and J lost 8 bases, with 23 bases between them. Germline V gene lookup returns CDR1 LGHNT and CDR2 FRNRAP. The CDR3 has 16 amino acids. For the CDR3, the DNA is TGTGCTAGTGGTTCCTCGGCCCTGCCAAGGCTCGAGGGCTACACCTTC. It translates to CASGSSALPRLEGYTF.

The chain employs TRBV7-2 and TRBJ1-2; TRBD1 might be the D (5 bases). Per the germline V gene, CDR1 is SGHTA and CDR2 is FQGNSA. V was clipped by 2 bases and J by 8 bases, with 12 bases between them. This CDR3 contains 13 residues. As DNA, the CDR3 is TGTGCCAGCAGCTTACCCACCGGGGGGGGCTACACCTTC. Its translation: CASSLPTGGGYTF.

The gene calls are TRBV3-1 (or the pseudogene TRBV3-2) and TRBJ1-1; tentatively, D is TRBD1 (6 bases). CDR3 size: 13 residues. V shed 6 bases and J shed 6 bases, with 14 bases lying between them. Germline assignment: CDR1 LGHDT and CDR2 YNNKEL (reference sequence). CDR3 sequence reads: CASSYHGGPEAFF. DNA for the CDR3: TGTGCCAGCAGTTACCATGGGGGGCCTGAAGCTTTCTTT.

As for this clone: The sample holds other DNA sequences that translate to the same CDR3. The rearrangement joins TRBV5-1 to TRBJ2-3; D is possibly TRBD2 (6 bases). Germline V lookup: CDR1 SGHRS, CDR2 YFSETQ. V shed 2 bases and J shed 0 bases, with 10 bases lying between them. The CDR3 runs to 15 residues. The CDR3 reads CASSFGGASTDTQYF. The CDR3 DNA follows: TGCGCCAGCAGCTTCGGGGGAGCTAGCACAGATACGCAGTATTTT.

V gene TRBV7-2 combines with J gene TRBJ2-1, with 7 bases lining up with TRBD1. V lost 3 bases to trimming and J lost 8 bases; unmatched junction nucleotides: 4. Per the germline V gene, CDR1 is SGHTA and CDR2 is FQGNSA. This CDR3 is built from 13 residues. The chain's CDR3 is CASSFYRGYEQFF. CDR3 nucleotides: TGTGCCAGCAGCTTTTACAGGGGCTATGAGCAGTTCTTC.

This chain links TRBV6-6 with TRBJ2-3; the D gene is possibly TRBD2 (6 bases). V was trimmed by 2 bases and J by 2 bases, leaving 14 bases between them. The CDR3 is 16 residues long. CDR1 is MNHNY, CDR2 SVGAGI, per germline (reference sequence). DNA of the CDR3: TGTGCCAGCAGTTACCTTTGGGGGAGGTCCACAGATACGCAGTATTTT. Its translation: CASSYLWGRSTDTQYF.

The gene calls are TRBV28 and TRBJ1-4; the match to TRBD1 covers 8 bases. Trimming took 3 bases from V and 6 from J; bases not matched to a gene: 6. The CDR3 covers 15 residues. CDR1 and CDR2 (germline): MDHEN, SYDVKM. The chain's CDR3 is CASSLVGTGYEKLFF. CDR3 sequence (DNA): TGTGCCAGCAGTTTGGTAGGGACAGGTTATGAAAAACTGTTTTTT.

The chain uses TRBV12-1 and TRBJ1-1; the table's D call of TRBD1 was not tested on the DNA. TRBV12-1 is labeled a pseudogene. The CDR3 covers 16 residues. DNA for the CDR3: TGTGCCAGCAGCGTACATGAACAGGGAACGGACACTGAAGCTTTCTTT. Translation: CASSVHEQGTDTEAFF.

This clone has a count of ten or more. The chain joins TRBV2 to TRBJ1-1, with D possibly TRBD1 on 5 matching bases. Germline CDR1 SNHLY, CDR2 FYNNEI. V lost 4 bases to trimming and J lost 1 base, with 7 bases between them. This CDR3 has 13 residues. The CDR3 DNA reads TGTGCCAGCAGTGGGACACCGAACACTGAAGCTTTCTTT. Translation gives CASSGTPNTEAFF.

Concerning this clone itself: Other DNA sequences in the sample encode the same CDR3. The chain joins TRBV5-1 to TRBJ2-1, with D unresolved. CDR1 and CDR2 from the germline V gene are SGHRS and YFSETQ. The CDR3 runs 14 residues. V was pared by 0 bases and J by 5 bases, with 9 bases between. CDR3 nucleotide sequence: TGCGCCAGCAGCTTGGGCCCGGCTAACAATGAGCAGTTCTTC. It yields the protein CASSLGPANNEQFF.

The chain couples TRBV12-5 to TRBJ2-3, with TRBD2 identical over 7 bases. There are 15 residues in the CDR3. Germline CDR1 is LGHNT and CDR2 is FRNRAP. Losses at the gene ends were 2 bases for V and 3 bases for J; bases not matched to a gene: 5. In DNA form, the CDR3 reads TGTGCTAGTGGTTTGCCCCCGGGGGGTACAGATACGCAGTATTTT. It translates to CASGLPPGGTDTQYF.

Ten or more counts support this clone. The V call is TRBV6-1, the J call TRBJ2-1; 8 positions agree with TRBD2. V shed 2 bases, J shed 0 bases, and the junction held 0 bases outside the gene matches. Looked up from germline, CDR1 is MNHNS and CDR2 is SASEGT. The CDR3 runs to 15 residues. The CDR3 nucleotides are TGTGCCAGCAGTGAACTAGCGGGCTCCTACAATGAGCAGTTCTTC. This encodes CASSELAGSYNEQFF.